The sequence of this T cell receptor (beta chain) was determined in a study of blood T cell repertoires in COVID-19. Study-wide context: Sources were T cells, B-cell-depleted T cells, or PBMCs; the material itself was cDNA or gDNA.

Authors' processing steps: Amplifying reference gene primers gave estimates of nucleated cell counts. Sequencing was performed with immunoSEQ multiplex PCR; in TCRdb, only in-frame clones are kept and a portion is missing. That table gives V, J and clone size, and the DNA gave D and trimming. This sample has a few hundred thousand clones, with 80% to 90% found just once. Germline assignment: CDR1 DFQATT and CDR2 SNEGSKA (reference sequence). The CDR3 contains 14 residues. V lost 3 bases, J lost 3 bases, and 14 bases lay in between. J is TRBJ1-1 and V is TRBV20-1; a weak D match, TRBD1 (6 bases). The sequencing sample was made of peripheral blood. The sequence was obtained from a woman between 50 and 59 years old with acute or convalescent COVID-19. The chain's CDR3 is CSASPGQFYTEAFF. In DNA, the CDR3 is TGCAGTGCTAGTCCCGGACAGTTCTACACTGAAGCTTTCTTT.